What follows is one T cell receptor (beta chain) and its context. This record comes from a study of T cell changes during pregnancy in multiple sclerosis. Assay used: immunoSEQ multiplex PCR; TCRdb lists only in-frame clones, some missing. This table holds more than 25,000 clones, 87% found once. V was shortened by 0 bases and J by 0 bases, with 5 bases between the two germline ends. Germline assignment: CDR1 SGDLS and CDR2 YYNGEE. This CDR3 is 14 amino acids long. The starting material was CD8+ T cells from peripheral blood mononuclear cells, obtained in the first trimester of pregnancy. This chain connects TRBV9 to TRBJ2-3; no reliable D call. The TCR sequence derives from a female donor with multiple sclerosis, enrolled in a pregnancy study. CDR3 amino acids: CASSVAGSTDTQYF. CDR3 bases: TGTGCCAGCAGCGTAGCGGGTAGCACAGATACGCAGTATTTT.